One and the same sample provided the 23 T cell receptor beta chains below, sequenced in a study of post-analysis software for immune sequencing data (dated by TCRdb to the mid-2010s). Broad study findings and their caveats: Patients showed significantly higher frequencies than controls for a few TRBV segments, among them TRBV5-6, TRBV5-1 and TRBV20-1.

The method behind the library was PCR. TCRdb shows the sequencer as Illumina HiSeq 2500. To reduce PCR and sequencing biases, unique molecular identifiers were built into the TCR beta cDNA libraries. TCRdb itself trimmed the public reads at Q25 with fastp, ran MiXCR and retained productive beta chains. Identical CDR3 protein sequences are pooled into one entry, listed with their most common genes and DNA. Within this sample are hundreds of thousands of distinct CDR3 sequences, with 25% to 30% of them counted one time only. Around 0.56% of the sample is in the top ten clones. These receptors have no identified antigens. Sequenced: blood. These TCRs come from a girl aged 10 to 17 with multiple sclerosis.

This clonotype has just a few counts. This chain connects TRBV5-1 to TRBJ2-3, with TRBD2 matching 7 bases. The CDR3 consists of 16 residues. The J segment lost 3 bases and the V segment lost 2 bases, leaving 9 bases of the junction unmatched. CDR1 is SGHRS and CDR2 is YFSETQ in the germline V gene. In DNA form, the CDR3 reads TGCGCCAGCAGCTTTCGATCTAGCGGAGGGACAGATACGCAGTATTTT. This codes for CASSFRSSGGTDTQYF.

This clonotype was seen a few times. A read error may explain this, as a much larger clone is one base away. CDR3 region: CASSPGTGWGEAQYF. In DNA form, the CDR3 reads TGTGCCAGCAGCCCTGGGACAGGGTGGGGAGAGGCCCAGTACTTC. This chain connects TRBV7-2 to TRBJ2-5; 9 bases are a match to TRBD1. Germline lookup yields CDR1 SGHTA and CDR2 FQGNSA. The CDR3 loop spans 15 amino acids.

This clonotype turned up a few times. The CDR3 bases are TGTGCCAGCAGTAACAATCGGGGGTCGGGAGAGACCCAGTACTTC. The encoded protein is CASSNNRGSGETQYF. The chain employs TRBV28 and TRBJ2-5; D may be TRBD2 (6 bases). CDR3 size: 15 residues. The V gene's germline CDR1 is MDHEN and CDR2 SYDVKM. V was trimmed by 5 bases and J by 4 bases, leaving 17 bases between them.

This chain links TRBV28 with TRBJ1-1; D unresolved. The V end was cut by 10 bases, the J end by 0 bases, with 12 bases between. CDR3 length: 13 amino acids. CDR1 is MDHEN and CDR2 is SYDVKM in the germline V gene. The CDR3 region is CANIAPMNTEAFF. The CDR3 nucleotides are TGTGCCAACATTGCACCGATGAACACTGAAGCTTTCTTT.

Concerning this clonotype itself: This CDR3 fails to terminate in the conserved phenylalanine or tryptophan, so it likely reflects a read error. The chain has TRBV15 and TRBJ1-5; the D gene is possibly TRBD1 (6 bases). CDR1 LNHNV and CDR2 YYDKDF come from the germline V gene (reference sequence). The germline V and J ends were trimmed by 7 bases and 2 bases, with 12 bases remaining between them. This CDR3 is built from 14 residues. CDR3 region: CATNGGDRNQPQHV. The CDR3, as DNA: TGTGCCACCAATGGGGGCGACCGCAATCAGCCCCAGCATGTT.

This clonotype was found a few times. The chain uses TRBV5-6 and TRBJ1-2, with D unresolved. The CDR3 consists of 13 residues. V was shortened by 2 bases and J by 7 bases, with 12 bases between the two germline ends. The germline V gene encodes CDR1 SGHDT and CDR2 YYEEEE. CDR3 amino acids: CASSLVVAGGYTF. CDR3 sequence (DNA): TGTGCCAGCAGCTTAGTCGTTGCGGGTGGCTACACCTTC.

The genes are TRBV7-2 and TRBJ1-2, with D tentatively TRBD1 (5 bases). With 2 bases removed from V and 4 bases from J, the gap between germline ends came to 20 bases. The germline CDR1 and CDR2 sequences are SGHTA and FQGNSA. This CDR3 has 17 residues. In DNA, the CDR3 is TGTGCCAGCAGCTTAAGGACCCTGGGGGACCGTAGCTATGGCTACACCTTC. Translation gives CASSLRTLGDRSYGYTF.

This clonotype showed up just a few times. In DNA form, the CDR3 reads TGTGCCAGCAGGGAAAGCGGGTGGCATTCCCCCGTCCAAGAGACCCAGTACTTC. It yields the protein CASRESGWHSPVQETQYF. This chain connects TRBV11-2 to TRBJ2-5; D possibly corresponds to TRBD2 (6 bases). CDR1 and CDR2 (germline): SGHAT, FQNNGV. With 6 bases removed from V and 1 base from J, the gap between germline ends came to 24 bases. CDR3 length: 18 amino acids.

The J gene is TRBJ2-3, the V gene TRBV9; 11 bases fit TRBD1. Trimming cost V 4 bases and J 5 bases; bases outside gene matches: 9. Germline values: CDR1 SGDLS, CDR2 YYNGEE. There are 16 residues in the CDR3. CDR3 protein: CASSRTDRGRQDTQYF. DNA of the CDR3: TGTGCCAGCAGCCGGACGGACAGGGGGCGGCAAGATACGCAGTATTTT. Combining the CDR3 with reference TRBV9 and TRBJ2-3 gives the whole variable domain DSGVTQTPKHLITATGQRVTLRCSPRSGDLSVYWYQQSLDQGLQFLIQYYNGEERAKGNILERFSAQQFPDLHSELNLSSLELGDSALYFCASSRTDRGRQDTQYFGPGTRLTVL.

This clonotype appeared a few times. This sequence joins TRBV5-4 and TRBJ2-7; D perhaps matches TRBD2 (5 bases). The end of the DNA aligns better with TRBJ2-5, so the J call may be wrong. This CDR3 is built from 17 residues. Germline V gene lookup returns CDR1 SGHNT and CDR2 YYREEE (reference sequence). CDR3 sequence reads: CASSPKTGKGIGETQYF. CDR3 nucleotide sequence: TGTGCCAGCAGCCCAAAAACCGGGAAGGGAATTGGGGAGACCCAGTACTTC.

This clonotype was counted a single time. Lacking the conserved final phenylalanine or tryptophan, this CDR3 likely reflects a read error. The chain links TRBV28 to TRBJ2-4; 8 nucleotides agree with TRBD2. Trimming at V came to 6 bases and at J to 13 bases, leaving 14 bases not matched to a gene. CDR1 and CDR2 (germline): MDHEN, SYDVKM. This CDR3 comprises 14 residues. CDR3 sequence (DNA): TGTGCCAGCAGCAAGCCGGGACTAGTTGGTGAGCAGTACTTA. Protein sequence: CASSKPGLVGEQYL.

This clonotype has just a few counts. The chain is built from TRBV9 and TRBJ2-1; tentative D call: TRBD2 (6 bases). Germline loops: CDR1 SGDLS, CDR2 YYNGEE. V was pared by 0 bases and J by 6 bases, with 13 bases between. CDR3 length: 15 residues. The DNA of the CDR3 is TGTGCCAGCAGCGTAGGGTTAATAGCGGTCAATGAGCAGTTCTTC. It yields the protein CASSVGLIAVNEQFF.

The chain links TRBV6-1 to TRBJ2-5; perhaps TRBD1 as D (6 bases). This CDR3 spans 15 amino acids. The germline CDR1 and CDR2 sequences are MNHNS and SASEGT. Trimming left V 5 bases short and J 2 bases short, with 15 bases between. Written as DNA, the CDR3 is TGTGCCAGCAGTTGGGACCTGGGGACACAAGAGACCCAGTACTTC. Protein product: CASSWDLGTQETQYF.

The chain couples TRBV20-1 to TRBJ2-5, with 9 bases that match TRBD2. Near its end, the DNA agrees better with TRBJ2-7, so the J call may be wrong. This CDR3 has 15 residues. Germline CDR1 reads DFQATT; CDR2 reads SNEGSKA (reference sequence). This CDR3 reads CSATLTSGRFYEQYF. The CDR3 DNA sequence: TGCAGTGCTACCCTAACTAGCGGGCGCTTCTACGAGCAGTACTTC.

This clonotype was observed a few times. The chain carries TRBV29-1 and TRBJ2-1, with TRBD2 matching over 11 bases. V lost 4 bases, J lost 0 bases, and 2 bases stayed unmatched. CDR1 is SQVTM, CDR2 ANQGSEA, per germline. The CDR3 is made up of 15 amino acids. The CDR3 protein is CSVVSGGASYNEQFF. In DNA, the CDR3 is TGCAGCGTTGTTAGCGGGGGGGCCTCCTACAATGAGCAGTTCTTC.

The rearrangement joins TRBV5-1 to TRBJ1-1, with D possibly TRBD1 on 6 matching bases. With 2 bases removed from V and 2 bases from J, the gap between germline ends came to 10 bases. CDR1 and CDR2 (germline): SGHRS, YFSETQ. This CDR3 region has 14 residues. The CDR3 DNA is TGCGCCAGCAGCTTCGCGACAGGAAACACTGAAGCTTTCTTT. Protein product: CASSFATGNTEAFF.

This chain uses TRBV5-1 with TRBJ2-2; 9 bases match TRBD1. V was pared by 0 bases and J by 6 bases, with 9 bases of the junction left unmatched. CDR1 and CDR2 (germline): SGHRS, YFSETQ. The CDR3 contains 17 residues. The CDR3 nucleotides read TGCGCCAGCAGCTTGGCCCAGGGACAGGGTGTTTCCGGGGAGCTGTTTTTT. Translated, it gives CASSLAQGQGVSGELFF.

This clonotype was detected a few times. V gene TRBV3-1 combines with J gene TRBJ2-3; unclear D gene. V was cut by 1 base and J by 6 bases, with 14 bases left in between. CDR1 and CDR2 (germline): LGHDT, YNNKEL (reference sequence). CDR3 length equals 15 residues. CDR3 amino acids: CASSQGRIVGDTQYF. The CDR3 nucleotides are TGTGCCAGCAGCCAAGGGAGAATAGTCGGGGATACGCAGTATTTT.

This clonotype was counted a few times. J is TRBJ2-3 and V is TRBV7-9; no clear D gene. V was shortened by 1 base and J by 4 bases, with 9 bases between the two germline ends. This CDR3 has 14 residues. Germline CDR1 is SEHNR and CDR2 is FQNEAQ (reference sequence). CDR3 bases: TGTGCCAGCAGCTTAGGTACGGTGTCAGATACGCAGTATTTT. Protein sequence: CASSLGTVSDTQYF.

The chain combines TRBV20-1 with TRBJ2-3; TRBD1 is a possible D gene (5 bases). V was shortened by 3 bases and J by 0 bases, with 16 bases between the two germline ends. The CDR3 spans 16 residues. CDR1 DFQATT and CDR2 SNEGSKA come from the germline V gene (reference sequence). The CDR3 loop is CSARRAGLTSTDTQYF. The CDR3, as DNA: TGCAGTGCTAGGAGAGCAGGGCTTACTAGCACAGATACGCAGTATTTT.

This chain connects TRBV6-5 to TRBJ2-5; D is undetermined. The CDR3 is 15 amino acids. Trimming took 5 bases from V and 5 from J, leaving 18 bases between them. Per the germline V gene, CDR1 is MNHEY and CDR2 is SVGAGI. The CDR3, as DNA: TGTGCCAGCAGTCCGTCGCCCAGCCCGACGGAGACCCAGTACTTC. Protein sequence: CASSPSPSPTETQYF.

As for this clonotype: The junction and the germline gene differ at one end; a read error may be behind it. The rearrangement joins TRBV27 to TRBJ2-1; 14 bases are a match to TRBD2. From germline, CDR1 is MNHEY and CDR2 SMNVEV (reference sequence). This CDR3 is built from 16 residues. For the CDR3, the DNA is TGTGCCAGCAGGACTGTGGGACTAGCGGGGGTCACTGAGCAGTGCTTC. Encoded protein: CASRTVGLAGVTEQCF.

J is TRBJ1-1 and V is TRBV29-1; tentative D call: TRBD1 (5 bases). CDR3 size: 15 residues. Germline lookup yields CDR1 SQVTM and CDR2 ANQGSEA. Trimming pared 5 bases from V and 0 bases from J, leaving 16 bases between. CDR3 loop: CSVYRPGVLNTEAFF. The CDR3 DNA reads as TGCAGCGTTTACCGGCCGGGGGTTCTGAACACTGAAGCTTTCTTT. Filled out from reference TRBV29-1 and TRBJ1-1, the complete variable domain reads SAVISQKPSRDICQRGTSLTIQCQVDSQVTMMFWYRQQPGQSLTLIATANQGSEATYESGFVIDKFPISRPNLTFSTLTVSNMSPEDSSIYLCSVYRPGVLNTEAFFGQGTRLTVV.